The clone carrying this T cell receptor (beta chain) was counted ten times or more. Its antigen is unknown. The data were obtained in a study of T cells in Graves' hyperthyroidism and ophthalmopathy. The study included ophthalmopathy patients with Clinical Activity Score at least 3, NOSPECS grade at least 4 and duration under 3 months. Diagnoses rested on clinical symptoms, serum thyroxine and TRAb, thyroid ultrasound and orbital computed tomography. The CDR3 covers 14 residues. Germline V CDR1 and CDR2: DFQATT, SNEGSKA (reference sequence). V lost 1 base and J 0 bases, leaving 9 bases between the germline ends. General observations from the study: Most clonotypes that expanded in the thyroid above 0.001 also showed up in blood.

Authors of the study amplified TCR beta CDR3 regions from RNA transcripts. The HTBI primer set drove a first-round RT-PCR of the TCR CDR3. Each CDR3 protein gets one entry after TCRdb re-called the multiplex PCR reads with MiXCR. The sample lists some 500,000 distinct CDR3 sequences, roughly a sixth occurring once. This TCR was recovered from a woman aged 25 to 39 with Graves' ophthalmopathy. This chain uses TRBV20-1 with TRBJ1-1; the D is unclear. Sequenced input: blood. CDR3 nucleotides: TGCAGTGCTAGAGCGGGCCTATTGAACACTGAAGCTTTCTTT. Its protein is CSARAGLLNTEAFF.